This passage covers 25 T cell receptor beta chains from one sample sequenced in a study of regulatory T cells in long-lasting Graves disease. Building the TCR beta libraries relied on iRepertoire HTBI primers, and CDR3 regions underwent Arm-PCR. A single record per CDR3 protein comes from TCRdb applying MiXCR to the multiplex PCR reads. The table has hundreds of thousands of distinct CDR3 sequences, approximately 29% seen once. Documented time point: persistent/refractory GD, antithyroid drugs over 5 years with positive TRAb. The authors made the TCR library using RNA they extracted from PBMCs. The sample here was peripheral blood mononuclear cells (PBMCs), taken when the disease was refractory, from a patient treated with antithyroid drugs. Source of these receptors: a female donor with Graves disease.

The chain uses TRBV18 and TRBJ1-1; perhaps TRBD1 as D (6 bases). The V gene lost 2 bases and the J gene lost 1 base, with 14 bases spanning the gap. This CDR3 has 16 residues. CDR1 and CDR2 (germline): KGHSH, LQKENI. CDR3 DNA sequence: TGTGCCAGCTCACCATGGACAGCCGGTTCGAACACTGAAGCTTTCTTT. It encodes CASSPWTAGSNTEAFF.

Ten or more counts support this clonotype. The chain links TRBV20-1 to TRBJ2-5; perhaps D is TRBD1 or TRBD2 (5 bases each). The CDR3 extends over 12 amino acids. From germline, CDR1 is DFQATT and CDR2 SNEGSKA (reference sequence). V lost 7 bases, J lost 3 bases, and 12 bases lay in between. CDR3: CSGDPDKETQYF. CDR3 nucleotides: TGCAGTGGGGACCCAGACAAAGAGACCCAGTACTTC.

The V and J genes are TRBV2 and TRBJ2-3, with D perhaps given as TRBD1 or TRBD2 (5 bases each). Trimming took off 6 bases at V and 6 bases at J, with 13 bases between the two ends. This CDR3 is 13 amino acids long. Germline CDR1 reads SNHLY; CDR2 reads FYNNEI. The CDR3 DNA sequence: TGTGCCAGCAGACTGAGGGGAGCGGATACGCAGTATTTT. This codes for CASRLRGADTQYF.

The sample holds a few counts of this clonotype. This rearrangement joins TRBV6-1 to TRBJ1-6, with 10 positions matching TRBD1. The CDR3 spans 16 residues. Trimming at V came to 5 bases and at J to 9 bases, leaving 10 bases not matched to a gene. In germline, CDR1 is MNHNS, CDR2 SASEGT. DNA for the CDR3: TGTGCCAGCAGTAAACGGACAGGGGGGGACGGTTCACCCCTCCACTTT. Translating it yields CASSKRTGGDGSPLHF.

This chain connects TRBV20-1 to TRBJ1-5; the match to TRBD1 covers 8 bases. J gave up 4 bases and V 5 bases, and 7 bases lay outside the gene matches. CDR1 DFQATT and CDR2 SNEGSKA come from the germline V gene (reference sequence). This CDR3 region has 14 residues. CDR3 in DNA: TGCAGTGCTGGCAAGGGACAGGTAAATCAGCCCCAGCATTTT. Protein product: CSAGKGQVNQPQHF.

A few counts support this clonotype. The V gene is TRBV2, the J gene TRBJ1-4; D unresolved. V lost 3 bases, J lost 7 bases, and 12 bases lay in between. Germline V lookup: CDR1 SNHLY, CDR2 FYNNEI. This CDR3 comprises 14 residues. In DNA form, the CDR3 reads TGTGCCAGCAGTGACACAGTAGGCCTTGAAAAACTGTTTTTT. It yields the protein CASSDTVGLEKLFF.

In its sample, this clonotype was seen a few times. The chain couples TRBV30 to TRBJ1-1; 10 bases line up with TRBD1. Germline CDR1 is GTSNPN and CDR2 is SVGIG (reference sequence). This CDR3 has 14 residues. Unmatched junction bases numbered 3, after V lost 0 bases and J lost 5 bases. The CDR3 DNA is TGTGCCTGGAGTGTAGGGACAGGGGTGACTGAAGCTTTCTTT. Translated, it gives CAWSVGTGVTEAFF.

This clonotype was seen many times. CDR3 DNA sequence: TGTGCCAGCTCACCCCAGACAGGATCTTATTTCGGCTACACCTTC. It encodes CASSPQTGSYFGYTF. The chain joins TRBV18 to TRBJ1-2; weak D call: TRBD1 (6 bases). In germline, CDR1 is KGHSH, CDR2 LQKENI. Deletions cut 3 bases from V and 8 bases from J, with 19 bases between. The CDR3 sequence is 15 residues long.

The chain recombines TRBV6-1 with TRBJ1-1; D gene ambiguous. Germline loops: CDR1 MNHNS, CDR2 SASEGT. The CDR3 contains 14 residues. Between the trimmed V and J ends, which lost 3 bases and 6 bases, there was a span of 14 bases. The CDR3 bases are TGTGCCAGCAGTGAGGTTTTGGGTTTTTCTGAAGCTTTCTTT. As protein: CASSEVLGFSEAFF.

This clonotype is a singleton in its sample. The DNA for the CDR3 is TGTGCCAGCAATAGCGGGAGGGGGAATGAGCAGTTCTTC. Translation: CASNSGRGNEQFF. The V gene is TRBV13, the J gene TRBJ2-1; 11 bases are a match to TRBD2. Germline assignment: CDR1 PRHDT and CDR2 FYEKMQ (reference sequence). The V gene end was trimmed by 7 bases and the J gene end by 7 bases; junction bases not matched to a gene: 3. The CDR3 is made up of 13 amino acids.

To note about this clonotype: A much larger clone differs from this one at a single base, so this may be a read error. The gene calls are TRBV6-5 and TRBJ1-5, with 8 bases matching TRBD1. The CDR3 length is 15 residues. Germline CDR1 is MNHEY and CDR2 is SVGAGI. The CDR3 nucleotides read TGTGCCAGCAGTTTGGACAGGGATGGTAGTCAGCCCCGGCATTTT. It encodes CASSLDRDGSQPRHF.

The J gene is TRBJ1-5, the V gene TRBV12-3 or TRBV12-4; 8 nucleotides agree with TRBD1. The length of the CDR3 is 18 residues. V shed 3 bases and J 0 bases; nucleotides not matched to a gene: 10. The CDR3 nucleotides are TGTGCCAGCAGTTTGAACAGGGGGGGTCGTTATAGCAATCAGCCCCAGCATTTT. Translation: CASSLNRGGRYSNQPQHF.

This rearrangement joins TRBV29-1 to TRBJ1-2, with D perhaps TRBD1 (6 bases). Germline V gives CDR1 SQVTM, CDR2 ANQGSEA. The CDR3 contains 12 residues. Trimming removed 8 bases from V and 3 bases from J, with 13 bases in between. The CDR3 reads CSTSRGDYGYTF. CDR3 sequence (DNA): TGCAGCACATCGAGGGGGGACTATGGCTACACCTTC. Full variable domain (missing parts from reference TRBV29-1 and TRBJ1-2): SAVISQKPSRDICQRGTSLTIQCQVDSQVTMMFWYRQQPGQSLTLIATANQGSEATYESGFVIDKFPISRPNLTFSTLTVSNMSPEDSSIYLCSTSRGDYGYTFGSGTRLTVV.

A word on this clonotype: A single base separates this from a much larger clone, so it may be a read error. The chain is built from TRBV7-6 and TRBJ2-7; possible D gene TRBD2, 7 bases. CDR1 is SGHVS and CDR2 is FNYEAQ in the germline V gene. The CDR3 length is 15 residues. Written as DNA, the CDR3 is TGTGCCAGCAGCTTAGCTGAGGGGGGGCCCTACGAGCGGTACTTC. This gives the protein CASSLAEGGPYERYF.

This chain connects TRBV9 to TRBJ2-7, with D possibly TRBD2 on 5 matching bases. V was clipped by 0 bases and J by 5 bases, with 12 bases between them. This CDR3 region has 14 residues. Germline V CDR1 and CDR2: SGDLS, YYNGEE. The CDR3 region has the DNA TGTGCCAGCAGCGTAGGCGGGTATGGCCACGAGCAGTACTTC. The encoded protein is CASSVGGYGHEQYF. Supplemented by reference TRBV9 and TRBJ2-7, the full variable domain reads DSGVTQTPKHLITATGQRVTLRCSPRSGDLSVYWYQQSLDQGLQFLIQYYNGEERAKGNILERFSAQQFPDLHSELNLSSLELGDSALYFCASSVGGYGHEQYFGPGTRLTVT.

This clonotype appeared a few times. The chain recombines TRBV5-4 with TRBJ1-2, with D unresolved. The CDR3 spans 14 residues. Germline V gene lookup returns CDR1 SGHNT and CDR2 YYREEE (reference sequence). The V end lost 0 bases, the J end lost 3 bases, and 9 bases lay between the germline ends. CDR3 bases: TGTGCCAGCAGCTTGGGCGGGAACGACTATGGCTACACCTTC. The encoded protein is CASSLGGNDYGYTF.

The V gene is TRBV29-1, the J gene TRBJ2-7; no definite D call. Germline lookup yields CDR1 SQVTM and CDR2 ANQGSEA. V dropped 6 bases and J dropped 0 bases, with 12 bases sitting between them. CDR3 length: 13 residues. The CDR3 loop is CSVPGPSSYEQYF. The CDR3 bases are TGCAGCGTACCCGGGCCCAGCTCCTACGAGCAGTACTTC.

This chain connects TRBV20-1 to TRBJ2-5, with a weak D call TRBD1 (6 bases). Germline V CDR1 and CDR2: DFQATT, SNEGSKA (reference sequence). The CDR3 has 12 amino acids. This CDR3 reads CSARTVQETQYF. The CDR3 DNA reads as TGCAGCGCCCGGACAGTCCAAGAGACCCAGTACTTC.

V usage is TRBV6-1 and J usage is TRBJ1-1; 8 bases map to TRBD1. Trimming removed 8 bases from V and 1 base from J; junction bases left unmatched: 12. Germline V lookup: CDR1 MNHNS, CDR2 SASEGT. This CDR3 spans 16 amino acids. The CDR3 DNA reads as TGTGCCAGCTCACCACCGGGGACAGGTGGGAACACTGAAGCTTTCTTT. It yields the protein CASSPPGTGGNTEAFF.

This clonotype was seen just once. This chain connects TRBV20-1 to TRBJ2-2; 13 bases align to TRBD2. The CDR3 consists of 17 residues. Trimming at V came to 5 bases and at J to 7 bases, leaving 13 bases not matched to a gene. CDR1 is DFQATT, CDR2 SNEGSKA, per germline (reference sequence). The CDR3: CSAPRTSGSNLDGELFF. In DNA form, the CDR3 reads TGCAGTGCTCCACGGACTAGCGGGAGTAATTTAGACGGGGAGCTGTTTTTT.

This chain connects TRBV27 to TRBJ1-3; 7 positions match TRBD1. Germline CDR1 reads MNHEY; CDR2 reads SMNVEV (reference sequence). V was pared by 5 bases and J by 4 bases, with 11 bases of the junction left unmatched. The CDR3 spans 16 residues. CDR3 residues: CASSQSGTDYGNTIYF. In DNA form, the CDR3 reads TGTGCCAGCAGTCAGTCCGGGACAGATTACGGAAACACCATATATTTT.

This clonotype was detected only a few times. Just one base apart from a much larger clone, this may be a read error. This chain links TRBV28 with TRBJ1-2; a weak D match, TRBD1 (5 bases). The CDR3 runs to 14 residues. The V gene's germline CDR1 is MDHEN and CDR2 SYDVKM. Trimming took 7 bases from V and 8 from J, leaving 20 bases between them. In nucleotides, the CDR3 is TGTGCCAGCACCCGGACAAGGGGCACATTAGGCTACACCTTC. Protein product: CASTRTRGTLGYTF.

The chain links TRBV18 to TRBJ2-7, with D unresolved. The V and J ends lost 1 base and 9 bases respectively, with 7 bases between them. CDR3 length: 11 residues. The V gene's germline CDR1 is KGHSH and CDR2 LQKENI. CDR3 nucleotides: TGTGCCAGCTCACCACGGGAAGGGCAGTACTTC. This translates into CASSPREGQYF.

The rearrangement joins TRBV5-1 to TRBJ1-5; D possibly corresponds to TRBD1 (5 bases). V gave up 4 bases and J gave up 4 bases, with 15 bases separating them. This CDR3 comprises 15 residues. Germline V gene data show CDR1 as SGHRS and CDR2 as YFSETQ. The DNA of the CDR3 is TGCGCCAGCAGCCCCGGGGCGACAGTGAATCAGCCCCAGCATTTT. It translates to CASSPGATVNQPQHF.

The chain couples TRBV7-6 to TRBJ1-6; TRBD1 agrees at 8 bases. This CDR3 region has 15 residues. The V gene's germline CDR1 is SGHVS and CDR2 FNYEAQ. V trimming: 5 bases; J trimming: 9 bases; junction bases outside the gene matches: 9. The CDR3 DNA sequence: TGTGCCAGCAGCCTAAGACAGGGGCAAGGTTCACCCCTCCACTTT. It is translated as CASSLRQGQGSPLHF.